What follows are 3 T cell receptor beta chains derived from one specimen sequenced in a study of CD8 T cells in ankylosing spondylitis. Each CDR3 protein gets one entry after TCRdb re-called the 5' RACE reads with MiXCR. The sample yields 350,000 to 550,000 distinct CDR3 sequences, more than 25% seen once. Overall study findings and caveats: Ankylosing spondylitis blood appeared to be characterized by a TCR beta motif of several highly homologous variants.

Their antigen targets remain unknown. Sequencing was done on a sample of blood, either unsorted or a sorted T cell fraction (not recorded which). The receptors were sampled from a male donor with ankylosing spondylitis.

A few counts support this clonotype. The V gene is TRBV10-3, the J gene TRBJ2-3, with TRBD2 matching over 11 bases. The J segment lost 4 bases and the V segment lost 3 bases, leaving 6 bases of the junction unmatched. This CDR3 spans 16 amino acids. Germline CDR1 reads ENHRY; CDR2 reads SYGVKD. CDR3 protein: CAISDTLAGGADTQYF. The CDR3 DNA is TGTGCCATCAGTGATACTCTAGCGGGAGGTGCAGATACGCAGTATTTT.

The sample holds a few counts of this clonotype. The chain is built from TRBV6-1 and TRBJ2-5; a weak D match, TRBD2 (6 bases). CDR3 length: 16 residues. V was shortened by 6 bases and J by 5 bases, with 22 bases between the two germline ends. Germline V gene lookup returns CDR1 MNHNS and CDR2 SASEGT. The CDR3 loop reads CASSSQTGTPAETQYF. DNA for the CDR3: TGTGCCAGCAGCTCCCAAACCGGGACTCCAGCGGAGACCCAGTACTTC.

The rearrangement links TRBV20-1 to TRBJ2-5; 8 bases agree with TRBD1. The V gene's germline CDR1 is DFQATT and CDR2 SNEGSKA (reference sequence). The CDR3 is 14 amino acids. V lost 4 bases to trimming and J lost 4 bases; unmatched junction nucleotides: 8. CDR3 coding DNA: TGCAGTGCTATAGCCAGGGGGCTACGAGAGACCCAGTACTTC. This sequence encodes CSAIARGLRETQYF.